A single sample gave rise to the 22 T cell receptor beta chains below, sequenced in a study of blood T cell repertoires in COVID-19. Repertoires were generated with immunoSEQ multiplex PCR, while TCRdb's copy carries only in-frame clones and drops some. The sample contains 150,000 to 200,000 clones, approximately 80% of which appear only once. Sample: PBMCs or T cells enriched from blood (not recorded which). These receptors originate from a middle-aged man who had recovered from COVID-19.

V and J are TRBV25-1 and TRBJ2-7; D uncertain. Germline V lookup: CDR1 MGHDK, CDR2 SYGVNS. V gave up 3 bases and J gave up 2 bases, with 11 bases separating them. The CDR3 contains 14 residues. The CDR3 bases are TGTGCCAGCAGTGATCCGAACTCGCCCTACGAGCAGTACGTC. Its translation: CASSDPNSPYEQYV.

V is TRBV5-6 and J is TRBJ1-1; 8 positions match TRBD1. Germline V gene sequence: CDR1 SGHDT, CDR2 YYEEEE. V was pared by 1 base and J by 4 bases, with 12 bases of the junction left unmatched. The CDR3 is 17 residues long. The CDR3 loop reads CASSLPPQGARGTEAFF. The CDR3 region has the DNA TGTGCCAGCAGCTTGCCCCCTCAGGGGGCGCGTGGCACTGAAGCTTTCTTT.

The chain employs TRBV2 and TRBJ2-2; D may be TRBD1 (6 bases). Germline CDR1 and CDR2: SNHLY and FYNNEI. Trimming shortened V by 6 bases and J by 5 bases, and 16 bases separated the two germline ends. The CDR3 contains 15 residues. The CDR3 sequence: CASRPYRTETGELFF. DNA of the CDR3: TGTGCCAGCAGACCATACAGGACAGAGACCGGGGAGCTGTTTTTT. Variable domain in full (rest from reference TRBV2 and TRBJ2-2): EPEVTQTPSHQVTQMGQEVILRCVPISNHLYFYWYRQILGQKVEFLVSFYNNEISEKSEIFDDQFSVERPDGSNFTLKIRSTKLEDSAMYFCASRPYRTETGELFFGEGSRLTVL.

The J gene is TRBJ2-2, the V gene TRBV3-1 (or the pseudogene TRBV3-2), with 9 nucleotides matching TRBD2. The CDR3 contains 15 residues. CDR1 is LGHDT and CDR2 is YNNKEL in the germline V gene (reference sequence). V lost 3 bases and J lost 6; bases outside the gene matches: 5. In DNA, the CDR3 is TGTGCCAGCAGCCAGAGACTAGCGGTTGCCGGGGAGCTGTTTTTT. Residues: CASSQRLAVAGELFF.

The chain links TRBV7-8 to TRBJ1-6, with 11 bases identical to TRBD1. This CDR3 comprises 14 residues. In germline, CDR1 is SGHVS, CDR2 FQNEAQ. V shed 5 bases, J shed 9 bases, and the junction held 3 bases outside the gene matches. CDR3: CASSPGQGVSPLHF. The CDR3 nucleotides read TGTGCCAGCAGCCCGGGACAGGGGGTTTCACCCCTCCACTTT.

The chain has TRBV11-3 and TRBJ2-1; 15 bases agree with TRBD2. This CDR3 is built from 17 residues. CDR1 is SGHNT and CDR2 is YENEEA in the germline V gene. V shed 5 bases and J 5 bases; nucleotides not matched to a gene: 7. DNA of the CDR3: TGTGCCAGCAGCCCCTGGACTAGCGGGGGGGCCAACAATGAGCAGTTCTTC. Translating gives CASSPWTSGGANNEQFF.

This clone was recorded only once. The chain links TRBV5-8 to TRBJ1-5; the match to TRBD1 covers 10 bases. V was pared by 2 bases and J by 7 bases, with 12 bases of the junction left unmatched. The CDR3 has 17 amino acids. Germline lookup yields CDR1 SGHTS and CDR2 YDEGEE. CDR3 amino acids: CASSLTGTGANGQPQHF. The CDR3 DNA is TGTGCCAGCAGCTTAACCGGGACAGGGGCCAACGGGCAGCCCCAGCATTTT.

This chain connects TRBV5-5 to TRBJ2-3, with D hard to call. Germline CDR1 reads SGHKS; CDR2 reads YYEKEE (reference sequence). The CDR3 length is 13 residues. Trimming shortened V by 1 base and J by 0 bases, and 3 bases separated the two germline ends. This chain's CDR3 is CASSLISTDTQYF. CDR3 nucleotide sequence: TGTGCCAGCAGCTTGATAAGCACAGATACGCAGTATTTT.

This clone has a handful of counts. This chain links TRBV2 with TRBJ1-2; no clear D. Trimming removed 2 bases from V and 2 bases from J, with 12 bases in between. The germline CDR1 and CDR2 sequences are SNHLY and FYNNEI. This CDR3 comprises 15 residues. The CDR3 DNA is TGTGCCAGCAGTGAAAACCCGGTCGTGAACTATGGCTACACCTTC. Amino acid sequence: CASSENPVVNYGYTF.

The chain uses TRBV10-3 and TRBJ2-1, with 10 positions matching TRBD2. CDR1 and CDR2 (germline): ENHRY, SYGVKD. The CDR3 sequence is 13 residues long. The V and J ends lost 10 bases and 8 bases, in that order; junction bases with no gene match: 8. The DNA for the CDR3 is TGTGCCACCGGGACTAGCGACGGGTATGAGCAGTTCTTC. This sequence encodes CATGTSDGYEQFF.

The gene calls are TRBV2 and TRBJ1-5; 8 bases are shared with TRBD1. Germline assignment: CDR1 SNHLY and CDR2 FYNNEI. Trimming removed 4 bases from V and 7 bases from J; junction bases left unmatched: 6. The CDR3 runs to 14 residues. CDR3 in amino acids: CASSGQGSLQPQHF. The CDR3 DNA reads TGTGCCAGCAGTGGACAGGGGTCCCTCCAGCCCCAGCATTTT.

A few counts support this clone. This chain links TRBV2 with TRBJ1-2, with D unresolved. The V gene's germline CDR1 is SNHLY and CDR2 FYNNEI. The CDR3 consists of 13 residues. The V end lost 8 bases, the J end lost 6 bases, and 16 bases lay between the germline ends. Here the CDR3 reads CASRKGWEDGYTF. The CDR3 DNA reads as TGTGCCAGCCGCAAAGGTTGGGAGGATGGCTACACCTTC.

Concerning this clone itself: A much larger clone differs by one base, so this may be a read error. The V and J genes are TRBV7-3 and TRBJ2-5, with 11 positions matching TRBD2. The junction had 17 bases not matched to a gene; V was cut back by 3 bases and J by 5 bases. Germline V lookup: CDR1 SGHTA, CDR2 FQGTGA. This CDR3 has 19 amino acids. CDR3 DNA sequence: TGTGCCAGCAGCTTGGGAGTAGCGGGGGGGCGCCGGTCCCGGGAGACCCAGTACTTC. It yields the protein CASSLGVAGGRRSRETQYF.

This clone was detected only a few times. The CDR3 loop is CASERQANSPLHF. In DNA form, the CDR3 reads TGTGCCAGCGAACGACAGGCGAATTCACCCCTCCACTTT. The chain joins TRBV3-1 (or the pseudogene TRBV3-2) to TRBJ1-6; D might be TRBD1 (6 bases). Germline CDR1 and CDR2: LGHDT and YNNKEL (reference sequence). The CDR3 consists of 13 residues. The V end lost 8 bases, the J end lost 7 bases, and 12 bases lay between the germline ends.

This clone was seen only a few times. Different DNA sequences within this sample yield the same CDR3. V gene TRBV9 combines with J gene TRBJ2-5; 8 bases line up with TRBD1. Germline trimming cut 4 bases from V and 2 bases from J; bases unmatched to any gene: 4. CDR1 is SGDLS, CDR2 YYNGEE, per germline. The CDR3 covers 14 residues. The CDR3 protein is CASSRTGSQETQYF. The DNA of the CDR3 is TGTGCCAGCAGCCGGACAGGGTCACAAGAGACCCAGTACTTC.

The chain has TRBV4-1 and TRBJ2-7; TRBD1 agrees at 7 bases. CDR1 and CDR2 (germline): MGHRA, YSYEKL. V was pared by 4 bases and J by 5 bases, with 11 bases of the junction left unmatched. The CDR3 covers 15 residues. The CDR3 reads CASSRYLDRSDEQYV. Here the CDR3 DNA reads TGCGCCAGCAGCCGATACCTGGACAGGTCGGACGAGCAGTACGTC.

This clone was seen a single time. This rearrangement joins TRBV21-1 to TRBJ2-5; TRBD1 is the table's D call, not checked against the DNA. TRBV21-1 is a pseudogene. The CDR3 extends over 17 amino acids. CDR3 bases: TGTGCCAGCAGCAAAAGATCAGGGGGCGACGTCCAAGAGACCCAGTACTTC. This translates into CASSKRSGGDVQETQYF.

The genes are TRBV30 and TRBJ1-2, with D maybe TRBD1 (6 bases). Germline V gives CDR1 GTSNPN, CDR2 SVGIG (reference sequence). The CDR3 covers 17 residues. Trimming took off 4 bases at V and 0 bases at J, with 21 bases between the two ends. The CDR3 DNA is TGTGCCTGGACCCCCTTGAAGGCAGGGGCCACTAACTATGGCTACACCTTC. Translating gives CAWTPLKAGATNYGYTF.

This chain links TRBV18 with TRBJ1-2; no definite D call. Germline V gives CDR1 KGHSH, CDR2 LQKENI. There are 14 residues in the CDR3. With 5 bases removed from V and 0 bases from J, the gap between germline ends came to 10 bases. CDR3 in amino acids: CASSSYPSNYGYTF. In DNA form, the CDR3 reads TGTGCCAGCTCATCCTATCCCTCTAACTATGGCTACACCTTC.

This clone appeared a few times. The rearrangement joins TRBV6-1 to TRBJ2-7, with TRBD1 matching over 9 bases. The CDR3 totals 17 residues. CDR1 and CDR2 (germline): MNHNS, SASEGT. Losses at the gene ends were 1 base for V and 3 bases for J; bases not matched to a gene: 10. CDR3 amino acids: CASSEGLSGTGRYEQYF. CDR3 nucleotides: TGTGCCAGCAGTGAAGGTCTATCCGGGACAGGGCGCTACGAGCAGTACTTC.

The CDR3 region is CASSLAGQGFYEQYF. The CDR3 DNA reads as TGTGCCAGCAGCTTAGCGGGACAGGGGTTTTACGAGCAGTACTTC. The V gene is TRBV7-9, the J gene TRBJ2-7; 10 bases are shared with TRBD1. Germline V lookup: CDR1 SEHNR, CDR2 FQNEAQ (reference sequence). Germline trimming cut 0 bases from V and 4 bases from J; bases unmatched to any gene: 3. The CDR3 consists of 15 residues.

The gene calls are TRBV19 and TRBJ2-2, with 10 nucleotides matching TRBD1. The CDR3 runs 16 residues. V lost 3 bases, J lost 6 bases, and 7 bases stayed unmatched. The germline V gene has CDR1 LNHDA and CDR2 SQIVND (reference sequence). The CDR3 nucleotides read TGTGCCAGTAGTATCAGGGACAGGGGTAGGGCCGGGGAGCTGTTTTTT. Its protein product is CASSIRDRGRAGELFF.